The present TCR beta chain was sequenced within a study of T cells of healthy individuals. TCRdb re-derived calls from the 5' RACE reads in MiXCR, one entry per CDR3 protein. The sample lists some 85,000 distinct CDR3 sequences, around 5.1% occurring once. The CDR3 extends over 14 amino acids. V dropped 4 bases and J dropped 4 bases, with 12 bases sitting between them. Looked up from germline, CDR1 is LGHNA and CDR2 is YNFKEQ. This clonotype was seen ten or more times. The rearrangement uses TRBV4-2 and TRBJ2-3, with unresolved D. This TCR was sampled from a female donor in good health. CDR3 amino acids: CASSRSFESDTQYF. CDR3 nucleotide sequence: TGTGCCAGCAGCCGATCGTTTGAGTCAGATACGCAGTATTTT.